The following is a T cell receptor (beta chain) sequence with its context. Profiling relied on immunoSEQ multiplex PCR, and the TCRdb table lists in-frame clones only, not all of them. The sample lists some 330,000 clones, about 92% occurring once. Adults between roughly 18 and 90 years of age took part from under 25 US areas. This specimen comes from a study of blood T cell repertoires in COVID-19. V lost 2 bases and J 3 bases, leaving 10 bases between the germline ends. The CDR3 is 14 amino acids. Germline V lookup: CDR1 KGHSH, CDR2 LQKENI. This chain links TRBV18 with TRBJ1-2; D is unclear. The specimen was PBMCs or T cells enriched from blood (not recorded which). The receptor comes from a woman in her twenties or thirties who had recovered from COVID-19. CDR3 DNA: TGTGCCAGCTCACCAGGGCCCGAGCACTATGGCTACACCTTC. Protein product: CASSPGPEHYGYTF.